This T cell receptor (beta chain) was found in a study of T-cell memory formation after mild COVID-19. On the study more broadly: TCR clusters were mostly donor specific. Study-level findings and limits: The CD4+ clones that contracted clustered mainly within CM and EM, and the CD8+ clones concentrated in EMRA. Nothing confirmed that second-wave clones peaking on day 37 were specific for SARS-CoV-2. Cross-reactive memory appears to have joined, as suggested by some responding clones showing up in pre-infection memory.

The CDR3 is made up of 16 amino acids. CDR1 and CDR2 from the germline V gene are MGHDK and SYGVNS. Losses at the gene ends were 2 bases for V and 4 bases for J; bases not matched to a gene: 4. TCRdb processed the 5' RACE reads anew with MiXCR; each CDR3 protein has one entry. Of 360,000 or so distinct CDR3 sequences listed, around 30% were seen once; the top ten hold roughly 14%. This clonotype was observed a handful of times. Its cognate antigen is unknown. This TCR was sampled from an adult woman who had mild COVID-19 (a few samples of this study predate the infection). Cell type and time point are not known. This sequence joins TRBV25-1 and TRBJ2-3, with 12 nucleotides matching TRBD2. Specimen: PBMCs or a T cell subset sorted from them (not recorded which). CDR3 sequence (DNA): TGTGCCAGCAGTGAAGGGAGACTAGCGGGGGCAGATACGCAGTATTTT. This translates into CASSEGRLAGADTQYF.